This TCR beta chain was captured in a study of blood T cell repertoires in COVID-19. This clone was observed a few times. V lost 6 bases and J 0 bases, leaving 9 bases between the germline ends. There are 13 residues in the CDR3. The germline CDR1 and CDR2 sequences are MNHEY and SMNVEV (reference sequence). Libraries were prepared by immunoSEQ multiplex PCR; TCRdb keeps only in-frame clonotypes and omits some of them. The sample lists approximately 200,000 clones; roughly 81% were seen once. The TCR was taken from a woman of 80 years or more with COVID-19, enrolled during active disease. Specimen: peripheral blood. V and J are TRBV27 and TRBJ2-7, with D perhaps TRBD1 (6 bases). As DNA, the CDR3 is TGTGCCAGCAGGAGGGACAACTCCTACGAGCAGTACTTC. Translating it yields CASRRDNSYEQYF.